The next 6 T cell receptor beta chains were all read from a single sample in a study of T cell responses to AZD1222 COVID-19 vaccine. Clones were sequenced by immunoSEQ multiplex PCR, and TCRdb holds only the in-frame ones, with some missing. Here the sample spans about 110,000 clones, 80% to 95% being singletons. Sequenced here: peripheral blood, sampled 28 days after the second AZD1222 dose. These receptors were obtained from an adult who received the AZD1222 COVID-19 vaccine.

The rearrangement uses TRBV30 and TRBJ2-2; either TRBD1 or TRBD2 may fit D (5 bases each). The CDR3 runs to 13 residues. CDR1 GTSNPN and CDR2 SVGIG come from the germline V gene (reference sequence). The germline V and J ends were trimmed by 3 bases and 4 bases, with 9 bases remaining between them. CDR3 DNA sequence: TGTGCCTGGAGGAGGGGTAGCACCGGGGAGCTGTTTTTT. Translating gives CAWRRGSTGELFF.

The gene calls are TRBV19 and TRBJ2-3, with D uncertain. The CDR3 sequence is 15 residues long. Germline CDR1 and CDR2: LNHDA and SQIVND (reference sequence). V lost 6 bases to trimming and J lost 0 bases, with 13 bases between them. CDR3 sequence: CASRVKKRSTDTQYF. The CDR3 nucleotides read TGTGCCAGTAGAGTGAAAAAACGGAGCACAGATACGCAGTATTTT.

The gene calls are TRBV14 and TRBJ1-5; 7 nucleotides align to TRBD1. The germline V gene has CDR1 SGHDN and CDR2 FVKESK. Unmatched junction bases numbered 3, after V lost 4 bases and J lost 6 bases. The CDR3 runs to 13 residues. DNA of the CDR3: TGTGCCAGCAGCCTAAGACAGGGTCAGCCCCAGCATTTT. This codes for CASSLRQGQPQHF.

The CDR3 coding sequence is TGCAGCGTTGTCTCTCCGCGCGTCTATGGCTACACCTTC. This codes for CSVVSPRVYGYTF. The rearrangement links TRBV29-1 to TRBJ1-2; D gene uncertain. V lost 4 bases, J lost 4 bases, and 13 bases lay in between. The germline V gene encodes CDR1 SQVTM and CDR2 ANQGSEA. This CDR3 comprises 13 residues.

This chain uses TRBV10-3 with TRBJ2-1; D is possibly TRBD2 (6 bases). Per the germline V gene, CDR1 is ENHRY and CDR2 is SYGVKD. The CDR3 contains 15 residues. The V end was cut by 8 bases, the J end by 2 bases, with 16 bases between. The CDR3 is CAIGEDALPYNEQFF. Here the CDR3 DNA reads TGTGCCATCGGGGAGGACGCTCTCCCCTACAATGAGCAGTTCTTC.

This clone was counted once. The gene calls are TRBV5-4 and TRBJ1-6; TRBD1 matches at 7 bases. Germline trimming cut 2 bases from V and 6 bases from J; bases unmatched to any gene: 8. The CDR3 covers 16 residues. Germline V CDR1 and CDR2: SGHNT, YYREEE (reference sequence). The CDR3 DNA follows: TGTGCCAGCAGCTTTGGGACAGAGGGATTTAATTCACCCCTCCACTTT. It encodes CASSFGTEGFNSPLHF. Together with reference TRBV5-4 and TRBJ1-6, the CDR3 gives the full variable domain: ETGVTQSPTHLIKTRGQQVTLRCSSQSGHNTVSWYQQALGQGPQFIFQYYREEENGRGNFPPRFSGLQFPNYSSELNVNALELDDSALYLCASSFGTEGFNSPLHFGNGTRLTVT.